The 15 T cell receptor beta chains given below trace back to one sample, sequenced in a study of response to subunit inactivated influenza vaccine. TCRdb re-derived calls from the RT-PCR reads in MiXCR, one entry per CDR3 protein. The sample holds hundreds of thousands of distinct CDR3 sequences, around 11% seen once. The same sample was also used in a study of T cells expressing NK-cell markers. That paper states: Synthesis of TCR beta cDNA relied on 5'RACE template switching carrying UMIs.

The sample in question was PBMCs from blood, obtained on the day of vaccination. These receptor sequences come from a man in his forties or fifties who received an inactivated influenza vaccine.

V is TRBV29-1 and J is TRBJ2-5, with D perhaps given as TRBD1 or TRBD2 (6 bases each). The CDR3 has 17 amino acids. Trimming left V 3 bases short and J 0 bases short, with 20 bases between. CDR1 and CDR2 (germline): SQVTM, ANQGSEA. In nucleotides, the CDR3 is TGCAGCGTTGAGTCCCGGGGGCGCCCACCGTACCAAGAGACCCAGTACTTC. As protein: CSVESRGRPPYQETQYF.

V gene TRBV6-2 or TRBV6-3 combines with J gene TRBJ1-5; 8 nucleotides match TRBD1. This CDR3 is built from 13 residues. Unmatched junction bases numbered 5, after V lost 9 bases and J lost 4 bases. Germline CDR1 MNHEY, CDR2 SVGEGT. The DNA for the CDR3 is TGTGCCAGTCGGGACAGGAGGAATCAGCCCCAGCATTTT. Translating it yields CASRDRRNQPQHF.

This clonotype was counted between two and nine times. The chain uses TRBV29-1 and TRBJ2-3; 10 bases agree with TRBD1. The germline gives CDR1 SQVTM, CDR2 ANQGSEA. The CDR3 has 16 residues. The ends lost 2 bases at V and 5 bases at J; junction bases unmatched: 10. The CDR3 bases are TGCAGCGTTGAAACGCCGGGACAGGGGCGCCTAGATACGCAGTATTTT. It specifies CSVETPGQGRLDTQYF.

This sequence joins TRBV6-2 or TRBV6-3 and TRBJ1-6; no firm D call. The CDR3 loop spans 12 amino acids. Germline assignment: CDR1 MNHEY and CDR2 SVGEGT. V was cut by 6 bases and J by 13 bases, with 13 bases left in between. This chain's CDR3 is CASRTTGDPLHF. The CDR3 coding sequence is TGTGCCAGCAGAACAACGGGTGATCCCCTCCACTTT.

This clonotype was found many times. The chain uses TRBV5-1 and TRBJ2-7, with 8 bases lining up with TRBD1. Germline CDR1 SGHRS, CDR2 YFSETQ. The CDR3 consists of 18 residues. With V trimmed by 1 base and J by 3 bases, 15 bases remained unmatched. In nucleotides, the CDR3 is TGCGCCAGCAGCTTGCCAATCGAAAGGACAGGGTTAAACTACGAGCAGTACTTC. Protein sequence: CASSLPIERTGLNYEQYF.

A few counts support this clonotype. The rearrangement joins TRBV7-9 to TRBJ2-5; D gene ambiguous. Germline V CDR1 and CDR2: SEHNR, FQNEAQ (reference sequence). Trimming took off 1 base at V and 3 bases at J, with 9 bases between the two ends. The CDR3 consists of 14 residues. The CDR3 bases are TGTGCCAGCAGCTTAGTGGGTCTAAAAGAGACCCAGTACTTC. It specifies CASSLVGLKETQYF.

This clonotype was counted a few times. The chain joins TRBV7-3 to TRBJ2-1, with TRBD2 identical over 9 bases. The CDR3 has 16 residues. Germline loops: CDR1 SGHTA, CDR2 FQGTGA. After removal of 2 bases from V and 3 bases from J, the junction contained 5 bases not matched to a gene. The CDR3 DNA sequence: TGTGCCAGCAGCTTAGTGGCTAGCGGGAACTACAATGAGCAGTTCTTC. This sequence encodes CASSLVASGNYNEQFF. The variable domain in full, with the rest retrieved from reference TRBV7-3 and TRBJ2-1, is GAGVSQTPSNKVTEKGKYVELRCDPISGHTALYWYRQSLGQGPEFLIYFQGTGAADDSGLPNDRFFAVRPEGSVSTLKIQRTERGDSAVYLCASSLVASGNYNEQFFGPGTRLTVL.

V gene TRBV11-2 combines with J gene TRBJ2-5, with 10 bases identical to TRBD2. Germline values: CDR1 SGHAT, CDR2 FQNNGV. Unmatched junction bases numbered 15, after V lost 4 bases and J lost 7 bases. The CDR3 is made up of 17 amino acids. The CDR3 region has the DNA TGTGCCAGCAGCTCACGACTAGCGGGTGCTTCAGGGGTGACCCAGTACTTC. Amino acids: CASSSRLAGASGVTQYF. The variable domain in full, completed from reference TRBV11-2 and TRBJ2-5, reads EAGVAQSPRYKIIEKRQSVAFWCNPISGHATLYWYQQILGQGPKLLIQFQNNGVVDDSQLPKDRFSAERLKGVDSTLKIQPAKLEDSAVYLCASSSRLAGASGVTQYFGPGTRLLVL.

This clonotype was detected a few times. CDR3 in amino acids: CAISESGDGGNTIYF. The CDR3 DNA sequence: TGTGCCATCAGTGAGTCGGGGGACGGTGGAAACACCATATATTTT. The gene calls are TRBV10-3 and TRBJ1-3, with TRBD1 as a possible D gene (5 bases). Trimming left V 0 bases short and J 3 bases short, with 9 bases between. CDR1 and CDR2 from the germline V gene are ENHRY and SYGVKD. The CDR3 length is 15 residues.

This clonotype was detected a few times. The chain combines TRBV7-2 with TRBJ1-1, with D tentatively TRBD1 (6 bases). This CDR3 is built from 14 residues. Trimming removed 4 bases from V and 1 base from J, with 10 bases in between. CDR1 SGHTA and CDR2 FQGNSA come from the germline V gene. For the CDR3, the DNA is TGTGCCAGCAGCTCTGACAGGAGGAACACTGAAGCTTTCTTT. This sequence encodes CASSSDRRNTEAFF.

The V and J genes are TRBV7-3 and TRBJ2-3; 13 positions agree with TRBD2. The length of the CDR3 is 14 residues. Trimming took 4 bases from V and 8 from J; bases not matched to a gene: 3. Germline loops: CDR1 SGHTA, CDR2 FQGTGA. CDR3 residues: CASSWTSGSSTQYF. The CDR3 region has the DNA TGTGCCAGCAGCTGGACTAGCGGGAGCAGTACGCAGTATTTT.

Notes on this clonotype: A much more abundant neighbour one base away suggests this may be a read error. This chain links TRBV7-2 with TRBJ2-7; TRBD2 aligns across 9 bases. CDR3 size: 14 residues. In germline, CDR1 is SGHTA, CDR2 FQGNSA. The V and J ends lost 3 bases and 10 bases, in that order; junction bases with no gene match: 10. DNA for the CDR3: TGTGCCAGCAGCTTCATAGCGGGAGAGGGCGATCAGTACTTC. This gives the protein CASSFIAGEGDQYF.

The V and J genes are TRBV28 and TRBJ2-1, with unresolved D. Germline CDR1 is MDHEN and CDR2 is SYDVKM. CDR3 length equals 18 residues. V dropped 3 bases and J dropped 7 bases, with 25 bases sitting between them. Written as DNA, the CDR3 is TGTGCCAGCAGTTTTTTCCCCTTTACACGGGCAACTATGAATGAGCAGTTCTTC. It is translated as CASSFFPFTRATMNEQFF.

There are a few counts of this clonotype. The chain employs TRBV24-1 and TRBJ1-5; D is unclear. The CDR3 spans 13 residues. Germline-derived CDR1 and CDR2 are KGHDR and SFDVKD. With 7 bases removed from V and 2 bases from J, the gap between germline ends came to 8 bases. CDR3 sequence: CATSENGNQPQHF. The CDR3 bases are TGTGCCACCAGCGAAAATGGCAATCAGCCCCAGCATTTT.

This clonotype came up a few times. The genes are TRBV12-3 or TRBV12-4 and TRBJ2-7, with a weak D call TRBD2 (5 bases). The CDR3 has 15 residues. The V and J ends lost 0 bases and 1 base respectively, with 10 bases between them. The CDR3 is CASSLALPGSYEQYF. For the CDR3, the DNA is TGTGCCAGCAGTTTAGCGCTCCCGGGGTCCTACGAGCAGTACTTC.